The source of this TCR delta chain is a study of γδ T cells in repeated Plasmodium falciparum infection. J lost 0 bases, V lost 0 bases, and 12 bases had no gene match. Germline V gene data show CDR1 as GEAIGNYY and CDR2 as EKD. This CDR3 is 19 amino acids long. Vgamma9/Vdelta2+ and Vdelta2-negative gammadelta T cells were flow-sorted from PBMC for bulk sequencing. TCRdb redid the clone calls on the multiplex PCR reads with CATT. Counted here are approximately 90,000 delta-chain clones, over 0.75% occurring once; the ten biggest clones make up more than 9%. With respect to this clone: TCRdb assigns this DNA the protein of a much larger clone, which departs from its translation at residue 11; this likely reflects a read error, and the protein shown comes from translating the DNA.

This clonotype originated in a pool of human donors (malaria-infected and uninfected, not separated). The rearrangement links TRDV2 to TRDJ1; 10 bases match TRDD3. No J gene is reported in TCRdb; it was inferred here by comparing the DNA with germline. Sequenced input: gamma-delta T cells from blood. The chain's CDR3 is CACDTVVLGDAKYTDKLIF. CDR3 bases: TGTGCCTGTGACACCGTGGTACTGGGGGATGCGAAATACACCGATAAACTCATCTTT.